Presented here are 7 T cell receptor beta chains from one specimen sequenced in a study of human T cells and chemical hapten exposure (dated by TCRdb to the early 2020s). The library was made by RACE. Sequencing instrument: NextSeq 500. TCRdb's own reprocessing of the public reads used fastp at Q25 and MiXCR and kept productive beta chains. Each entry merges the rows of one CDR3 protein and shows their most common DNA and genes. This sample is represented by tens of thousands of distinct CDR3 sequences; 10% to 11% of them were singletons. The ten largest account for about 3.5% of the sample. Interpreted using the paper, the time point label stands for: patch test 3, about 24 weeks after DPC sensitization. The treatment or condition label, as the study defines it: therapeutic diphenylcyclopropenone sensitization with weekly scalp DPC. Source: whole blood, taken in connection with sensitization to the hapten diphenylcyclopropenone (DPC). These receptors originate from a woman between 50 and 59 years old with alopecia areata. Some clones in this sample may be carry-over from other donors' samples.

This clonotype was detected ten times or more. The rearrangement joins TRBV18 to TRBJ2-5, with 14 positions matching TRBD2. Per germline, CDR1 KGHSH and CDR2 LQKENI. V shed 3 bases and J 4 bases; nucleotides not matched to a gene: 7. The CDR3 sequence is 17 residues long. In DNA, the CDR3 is TGTGCCAGCTCACCCGCCGGACTAGCGGGAGGAGGAGAGACCCAGTACTTC. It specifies CASSPAGLAGGGETQYF.

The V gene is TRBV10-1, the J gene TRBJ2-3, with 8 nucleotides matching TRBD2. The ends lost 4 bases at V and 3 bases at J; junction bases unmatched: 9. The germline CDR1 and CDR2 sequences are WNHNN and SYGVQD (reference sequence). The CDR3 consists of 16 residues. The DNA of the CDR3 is TGCGCCAGCAGTGTGAACCAAGCGGGAGCAACAGATACGCAGTATTTT. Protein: CASSVNQAGATDTQYF.

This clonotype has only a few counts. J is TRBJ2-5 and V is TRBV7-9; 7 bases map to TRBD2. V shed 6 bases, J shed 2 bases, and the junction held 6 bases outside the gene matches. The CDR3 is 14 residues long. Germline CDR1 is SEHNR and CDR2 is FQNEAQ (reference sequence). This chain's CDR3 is CASSRASGQETQYF. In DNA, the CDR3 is TGTGCCAGCAGTCGAGCTAGCGGTCAAGAGACCCAGTACTTC. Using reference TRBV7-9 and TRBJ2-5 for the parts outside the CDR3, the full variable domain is DTGVSQNPRHKITKRGQNVTFRCDPISEHNRLYWYRQTLGQGPEFLTYFQNEAQLEKSRLLSDRFSAERPKGSFSTLEIQRTEQGDSAMYLCASSRASGQETQYFGPGTRLLVL.

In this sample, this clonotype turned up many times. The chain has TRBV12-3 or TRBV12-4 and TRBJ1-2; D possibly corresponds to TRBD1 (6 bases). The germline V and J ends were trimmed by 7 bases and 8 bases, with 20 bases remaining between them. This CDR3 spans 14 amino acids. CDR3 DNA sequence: TGTGCCAGCACCCTTCCAGGGGTCCTATCGGGCTACACCTTC. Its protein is CASTLPGVLSGYTF.

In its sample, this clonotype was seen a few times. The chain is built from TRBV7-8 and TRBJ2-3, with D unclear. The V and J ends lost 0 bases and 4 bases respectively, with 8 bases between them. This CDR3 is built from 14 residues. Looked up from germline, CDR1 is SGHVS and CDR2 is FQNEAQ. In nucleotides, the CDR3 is TGTGCCAGCAGCTTAGCAATCTCTGCAGATACGCAGTATTTT. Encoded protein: CASSLAISADTQYF.

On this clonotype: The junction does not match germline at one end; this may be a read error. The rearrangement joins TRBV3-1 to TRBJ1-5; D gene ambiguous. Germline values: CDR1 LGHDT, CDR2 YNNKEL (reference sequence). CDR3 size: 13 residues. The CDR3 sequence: CASSRNHDQLQHF. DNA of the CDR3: TGTGCCAGCTCAAGGAACCATGATCAGCTCCAGCATTTT. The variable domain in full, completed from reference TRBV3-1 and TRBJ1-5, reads DTAVSQTPKYLVTQMGNDKSIKCEQNLGHDTMYWYKQDSKKFLKIMFSYNNKELIINETVPNRFSPKSPDKAHLNLHINSLELGDSAVYFCASSRNHDQLQHFGDGTRLSIL.

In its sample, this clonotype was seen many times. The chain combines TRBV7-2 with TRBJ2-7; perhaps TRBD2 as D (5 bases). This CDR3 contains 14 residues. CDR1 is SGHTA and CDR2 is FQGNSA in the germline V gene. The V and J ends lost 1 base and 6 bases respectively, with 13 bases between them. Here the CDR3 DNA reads TGTGCCAGCAGCTTAGAGATCCTAGCCCGCGAGCAGTACTTC. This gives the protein CASSLEILAREQYF.